This T cell receptor (beta chain) emerged from a study of T cell responses to AZD1222 COVID-19 vaccine. Comment on this clone: Its specificity is unknown.

Study-wide points: Nearly half of spike-specific TCRs reportedly target variant regions that are unmutated in the B.1.351 and B.1.1.7 variants.

The assay was immunoSEQ multiplex PCR, and TCRdb's table has in-frame clones only and misses some. The sample holds tens of thousands of clones, approximately 90% seen once. This clonotype was sampled from an adult in good health. The source material was peripheral blood, sampled on day 0 of AZD1222 vaccination.

CDR3 region: CASRDLWNTEAFF. For the CDR3, the DNA is TGTGCCAGCAGGGATCTATGGAACACTGAAGCTTTCTTT. V is TRBV27 and J is TRBJ1-1; no clear D gene. The germline V and J ends were trimmed by 6 bases and 1 base, with 9 bases remaining between them. Germline-derived CDR1 and CDR2 are MNHEY and SMNVEV (reference sequence). CDR3 length: 13 amino acids.